This record looks at one T cell receptor beta chain sequence and its context. The antigen this receptor binds is unknown. No base-level quality is on record; no much larger clone is a single base apart. The data were taken from a study of blood T cells in healthy people across ages (dated by TCRdb to the mid-2010s). Regarding the study in general: Template switching captured roughly one uniquely barcoded TCR beta cDNA molecule per two T cells in model experiments. The donors were divided into four age groups: young (average roughly 17 years), middle-aged (about 39), aged (around 59) and long-lived (roughly 86). The study measured age-related changes in TCR beta repertoire diversity using deep sequencing normalized with unique cDNA molecular identifiers. Using the same blood draw, the study looked at two additional independent replicas of 1 million unique cDNA reads for two donors, one aged 18 to 29 and the other aged 80 or older.

The research as a whole found: There was a strong correlation between observed TCR beta diversity and the percentage of naive T cells measured by flow cytometry. Compared with the aged group, the long-lived group had more naive CD4+ T cells, fewer expanded clones and increased TCR diversity, a pattern suggesting age selection. Total diversity estimates from one million sequenced T cells were considered lower bounds and underestimates. Conclusive comparison of naive and antigen-experienced compartments was prevented by the profiling of bulk unsorted PBMCs. Observed TCR beta diversity per million T cells fell roughly linearly with age, and a significant reduction was already apparent by age roughly 40. Donor CMV infection status was unknown, potentially confounding age-related changes in expanded clonotypes.

Donors were a few dozen systemically healthy Caucasian individuals from Russia aged about 6 to 100 years. Around 10 milliliters of peripheral blood were drawn from each donor into EDTA-treated Vacutainer tubes. PBMCs were isolated by Ficoll-Paque density-gradient centrifugation, with at least 6 million obtained per sample. Total RNA was extracted from PBMCs with Trizol reagent, with at least 6 micrograms obtained per sample. For every donor, an aliquot of PBMCs went through flow cytometry to measure the percentages of naive CD45RAhigh/CD27high T cells. Libraries were built with 5' RACE. Sequencing relied on an Illumina HiSeq 2500. A second PCR of about 7 to 12 cycles was run with a J-beta primer mix and a sample-barcoded 5' primer. A template-switch 5' adaptor carrying 12 random nucleotides introduced a unique molecular identifier onto each TCR beta cDNA molecule. At least 3 million CDR3-containing paired-end reads were obtained from each sample. The Mint cDNA synthesis kit, primed by a TRBC-specific oligonucleotide, was used to synthesize first-strand cDNA from all RNA. Following uracil-DNA glycosylase treatment, all cDNA underwent a first 18-cycle PCR with the universal primers M1SS and BC2_uni_R. In the paper's pipeline: Normalization of each sample was performed by random selection of 1 million high-quality reads, each carrying a distinct molecular identifier. Instead of being binned into consensus sequences, reads with shared molecular identifiers were discarded. MiTCR, with a Q25 quality threshold and the strictest error-elimination algorithm, was used for CDR3 identification, clonotype clustering and error correction. A nonparametric unseen species model with Euler transformation was used to estimate a lower bound on total TCR beta diversity. TCRdb reprocessing: public reads trimmed at Q25 with fastp, clones called with MiXCR, in-frame beta chains kept. Entries are consolidated by CDR3 protein sequence, retaining the most common genes and DNA. The V and J calls shown here were made by TCRdb, not taken from the authors' results. The sample contains about 930,000 distinct CDR3 sequences, about 29% of them found a single time. The ten largest clonotypes hold more than 8.5% of the sample.

The CDR3, from cysteine to phenylalanine, totals 17 residues. Only the CDR3 region is kept as DNA, spanning 51 bases read in frame from base 1. Trimming leaves V shorter by 0 bases and J shorter by 4 bases, with the junction holding 7 bases beyond the gene matches. The germline V gene sets CDR1 to SGDLS and CDR2 to YYNGEE. This sample also belongs to another study, concerning T cells of mothers and their children. As noted in the second study: Donors were nine systemically healthy Caucasian individuals: three mothers and their six children. cDNA synthesis consumed the entire amount of extracted RNA, loaded at roughly 1.5 ug RNA in each 15 ul reaction. In the second PCR, sample barcodes and 2-4 random nucleotides were introduced via the M1S primer. Over 8.5 million TCR beta CDR3 reads were obtained for each mother, and 3 million to 3.5 million reads were obtained for each child. In both related and unrelated pairs, thymic selection shapes the output of TCR recombination in a similar way, with inherited differences having only a minor effect. Normalized repertoire overlap was always found to be slightly, but never significantly, higher in related mother-child pairs than in unrelated mother-child pairs. Persistent microchimeric T cell clones were not detected, at a sensitivity of 95 to 100 clones per million clonotypes. Deep NGS was used in the study to compare the TCR beta repertoires of mothers and children and to look for features that separate related mother-child pairs from unrelated individuals. On average, the children were approximately 12 +/- 4 years old, while the mothers were approximately 41 +/- 4 years old. Libraries were sequenced on Illumina HiSeq 2000 with 100+100 nt paired-end reads after adapter ligation with NEBNext reagents. Mother and child libraries were prepared a month apart and sequenced in separate runs to prevent cross-contamination. For each donor, between roughly 500,000 and 2,300,000 distinct TCR beta clonotypes were identified. Naive TCR beta clonotypes were estimated from low-frequency clonotypes matched to each donor's FACS-determined naive share, without sorting.

The receptor was derived from a woman aged 40 to 50 in good health. Sequenced material: blood. The V and J segments used are TRBV9 and TRBJ2-2, with 9 middle bases fitting TRBD2. The base sequence is TGTGCCAGCAGCGTAGCAGGAGCGGGGGGCCCCACCGGGGAGCTGTTTTTT. It is translated as CASSVAGAGGPTGELFF.